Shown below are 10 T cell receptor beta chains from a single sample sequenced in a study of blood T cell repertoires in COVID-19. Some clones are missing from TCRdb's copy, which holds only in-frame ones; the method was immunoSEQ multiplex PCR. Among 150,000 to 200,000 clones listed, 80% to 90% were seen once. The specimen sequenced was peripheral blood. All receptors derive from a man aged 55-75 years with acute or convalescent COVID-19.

The CDR3, as DNA: TGTGCCAGCAGTAACTTTATAGACACCATATATTTT. It is translated as CASSNFIDTIYF. V usage is TRBV12-3 or TRBV12-4 and J usage is TRBJ1-3; D is uncertain. Trimming pared 5 bases from V and 8 bases from J, leaving 10 bases between. The CDR3 covers 12 residues.

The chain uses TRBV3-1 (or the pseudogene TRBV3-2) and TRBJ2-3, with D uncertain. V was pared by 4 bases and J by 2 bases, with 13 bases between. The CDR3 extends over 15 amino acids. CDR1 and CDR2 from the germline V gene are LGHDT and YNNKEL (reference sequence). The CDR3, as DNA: TGTGCCAGCAGCCCCCCGTCGAGGTCCACAGATACGCAGTATTTT. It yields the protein CASSPPSRSTDTQYF.

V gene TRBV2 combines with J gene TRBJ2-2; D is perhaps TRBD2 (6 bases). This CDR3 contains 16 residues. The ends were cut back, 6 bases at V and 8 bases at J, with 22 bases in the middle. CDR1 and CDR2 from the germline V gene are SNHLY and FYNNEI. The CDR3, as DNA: TGTGCCAGCAGAAAGGGGAGAAGGCGGGATTTAGGGGAGCTGTTTTTT. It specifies CASRKGRRRDLGELFF.

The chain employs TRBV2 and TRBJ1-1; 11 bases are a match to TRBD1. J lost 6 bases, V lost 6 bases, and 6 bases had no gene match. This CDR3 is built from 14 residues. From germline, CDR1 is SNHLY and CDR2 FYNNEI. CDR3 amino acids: CASRGQGDSAEAFF. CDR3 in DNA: TGTGCCAGCAGGGGACAGGGGGATTCGGCTGAAGCTTTCTTT.

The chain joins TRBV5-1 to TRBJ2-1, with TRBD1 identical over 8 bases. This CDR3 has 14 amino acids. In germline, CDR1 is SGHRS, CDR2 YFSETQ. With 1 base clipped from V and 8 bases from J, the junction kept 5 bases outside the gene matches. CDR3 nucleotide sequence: TGCGCCAGCAGCTTGATGGCAGGGGGCGATGAGCAGTTCTTC. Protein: CASSLMAGGDEQFF.

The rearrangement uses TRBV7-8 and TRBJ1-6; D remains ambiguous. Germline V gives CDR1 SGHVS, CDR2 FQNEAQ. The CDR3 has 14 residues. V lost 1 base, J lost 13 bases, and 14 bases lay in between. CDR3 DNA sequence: TGTGCCAGCAGCTTAGATGGGCCCAGTCCCCCCCTCCACTTT. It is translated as CASSLDGPSPPLHF.

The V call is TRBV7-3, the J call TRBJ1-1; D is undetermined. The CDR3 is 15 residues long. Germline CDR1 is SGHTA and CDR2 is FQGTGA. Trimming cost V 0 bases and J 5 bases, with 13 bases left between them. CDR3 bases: TGTGCCAGCAGCTTAACCCGGGGAGGAGGGACTGAAGCTTTCTTT. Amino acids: CASSLTRGGGTEAFF.

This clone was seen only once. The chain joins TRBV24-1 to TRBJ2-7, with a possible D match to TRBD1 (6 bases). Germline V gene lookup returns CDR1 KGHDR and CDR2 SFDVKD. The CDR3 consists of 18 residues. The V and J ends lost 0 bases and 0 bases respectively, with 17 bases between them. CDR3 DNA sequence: TGTGCCACCAGTGATTTGCCCGCGAACTGGGACACCTCCTACGAGCAGTACTTC. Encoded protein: CATSDLPANWDTSYEQYF.

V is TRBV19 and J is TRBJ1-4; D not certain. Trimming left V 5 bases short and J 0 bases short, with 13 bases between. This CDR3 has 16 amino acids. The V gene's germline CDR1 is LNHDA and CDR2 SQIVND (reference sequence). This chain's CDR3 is CASSVTRVATNEKLFF. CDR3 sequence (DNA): TGTGCCAGTAGTGTGACCCGGGTCGCAACTAATGAAAAACTGTTTTTT.

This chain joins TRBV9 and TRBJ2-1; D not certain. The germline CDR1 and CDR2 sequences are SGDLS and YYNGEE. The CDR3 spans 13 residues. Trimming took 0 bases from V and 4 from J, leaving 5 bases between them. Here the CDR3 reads CASSVADYNEQFF. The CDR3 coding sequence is TGTGCCAGCAGCGTAGCAGATTACAATGAGCAGTTCTTC.